These 10 T cell receptor beta chains were sequenced from one sample in a study of siplizumab effects on memory and regulatory T cells. Repertoires were generated with immunoSEQ multiplex PCR, while TCRdb's copy carries only in-frame clones and drops some. Of around 100,000 clones listed, roughly 93% were seen once; the top ten hold 1% to 1.5%. Specimen: non-Treg CD4+ T cells sorted from blood. The receptors derive from a human donor in good health.

The V gene is TRBV10-3, the J gene TRBJ1-4; D not resolved. The CDR3 runs to 13 residues. The germline V gene has CDR1 ENHRY and CDR2 SYGVKD. Trimming cost V 3 bases and J 6 bases, with 8 bases left between them. The CDR3 sequence: CAISEGADEKLFF. The CDR3 DNA is TGTGCCATCAGTGAAGGCGCCGATGAAAAACTGTTTTTT.

The chain employs TRBV28 and TRBJ2-5; TRBD2 aligns across 10 bases. Germline trimming cut 4 bases from V and 5 bases from J; bases unmatched to any gene: 19. The CDR3 covers 19 residues. Per the germline V gene, CDR1 is MDHEN and CDR2 is SYDVKM. The CDR3 loop reads CASSSTASSGRGARETQYF. In DNA form, the CDR3 reads TGTGCCAGCAGTTCAACGGCCTCTAGCGGGAGAGGGGCGCGGGAGACCCAGTACTTC.

The V and J genes are TRBV6-1 and TRBJ2-3; unclear D gene. The length of the CDR3 is 12 residues. Germline-derived CDR1 and CDR2 are MNHNS and SASEGT. V dropped 6 bases and J dropped 5 bases, with 9 bases sitting between them. The CDR3 sequence is CASRGPGDTQYF. For the CDR3, the DNA is TGTGCCAGCAGGGGCCCCGGAGATACGCAGTATTTT.

The chain uses TRBV7-2 and TRBJ1-1; 7 positions match TRBD1. CDR3 length: 16 amino acids. Trimming at V came to 6 bases and at J to 4 bases, leaving 14 bases not matched to a gene. Germline loops: CDR1 SGHTA, CDR2 FQGNSA. The CDR3 here is CASRQILGGLATEAFF. The CDR3 DNA sequence: TGTGCCAGCAGACAAATCCTAGGGGGCTTGGCCACTGAAGCTTTCTTT.

The chain is built from TRBV30 and TRBJ2-5; D gene unclear. The V end lost 5 bases, the J end lost 7 bases, and 8 bases lay between the germline ends. This CDR3 is 10 amino acids long. Germline V CDR1 and CDR2: GTSNPN, SVGIG (reference sequence). The CDR3 DNA follows: TGTGCCTGGGGGATAGTGACCCAGTACTTC. Translating gives CAWGIVTQYF. Full variable domain (remainder filled in from reference TRBV30 and TRBJ2-5): SQTIHQWPATLVQPVGSPLSLECTVEGTSNPNLYWYRQAAGRGLQLLFYSVGIGQISSEVPQNLSASRPQDRQFILSSKKLLLSDSGFYLCAWGIVTQYFGPGTRLLVL.

The V gene is TRBV5-5, the J gene TRBJ2-3; D perhaps matches TRBD1 (6 bases). CDR1 is SGHKS, CDR2 YYEKEE, per germline (reference sequence). Trimming removed 4 bases from V and 2 bases from J, with 14 bases in between. The CDR3 extends over 15 amino acids. The CDR3 loop is CASSERDTYTDTQYF. Here the CDR3 DNA reads TGTGCCAGCAGCGAACGGGACACCTACACAGATACGCAGTATTTT.

The chain employs TRBV21-1 and TRBJ2-3. TRBV21-1 is a pseudogene. The CDR3 totals 10 residues. CDR3 DNA sequence: TGTGCCAGCAACTACAGTACGCAGTATTTT. Translation gives CASNYSTQYF.

The sample holds one count of this clone. The genes are TRBV20-1 and TRBJ2-3; D is unclear. V lost 5 bases and J lost 6, with 9 bases in between. Germline-derived CDR1 and CDR2 are DFQATT and SNEGSKA (reference sequence). The length of the CDR3 is 11 residues. The CDR3 spells CSAALLDTQYF. CDR3 in DNA: TGCAGTGCTGCCCTCTTGGATACGCAGTATTTT.

The chain is built from TRBV6-5 and TRBJ2-3; no clear D. The CDR3 loop spans 12 amino acids. V shed 11 bases and J shed 0 bases, with 9 bases lying between them. Looked up from germline, CDR1 is MNHEY and CDR2 is SVGAGI. CDR3: CAVGSSTDTQYF. CDR3 bases: TGTGCCGTGGGGTCTAGCACAGATACGCAGTATTTT.

The DNA for the CDR3 is TGCAGCGTTGGGTCGGGAAGTCAAGAGACCCAGTACTTC. Its translation is CSVGSGSQETQYF. The rearrangement uses TRBV29-1 and TRBJ2-5, with D tentatively TRBD2 (5 bases). There are 13 residues in the CDR3. The V end was cut by 4 bases, the J end by 2 bases, with 11 bases between. The V gene's germline CDR1 is SQVTM and CDR2 ANQGSEA.